Below are 32 T cell receptor beta chains sequenced from a single sample in a study of beta chain features in type 1 diabetes. Of the isolated RNA, all was reverse transcribed, and so the sequenced material was expressed TCRB transcripts. The protocol was immunoSEQ multiplex PCR, while the TCRdb copy is restricted to in-frame clones and leaves out a portion. The sample has about 110,000 clones; roughly 40% are singletons. The sample consisted of stem cell memory CD4+ T cells from blood. These receptors were obtained from a woman under 30 in good health.

V and J are TRBV9 and TRBJ1-1, with 9 bases identical to TRBD1. The V and J ends lost 5 bases and 2 bases, in that order; junction bases with no gene match: 4. The CDR3 is 14 residues long. CDR1 is SGDLS and CDR2 is YYNGEE in the germline V gene. The DNA for the CDR3 is TGTGCCAGCAGGGGACAGGGCTTAAACACTGAAGCTTTCTTT. Its translation is CASRGQGLNTEAFF.

The chain uses TRBV5-5 and TRBJ2-7; 7 positions agree with TRBD2. The CDR3 consists of 14 residues. V shed 0 bases, J shed 4 bases, and the junction held 4 bases outside the gene matches. Germline CDR1 and CDR2: SGHKS and YYEKEE (reference sequence). CDR3 nucleotide sequence: TGTGCCAGCAGCTTGGTGTTTAGCGGGTACGAGCAGTACTTC. Protein: CASSLVFSGYEQYF.

J is TRBJ2-7 and V is TRBV7-2; the match to TRBD1 covers 10 bases. The V and J ends lost 2 bases and 2 bases, in that order; junction bases with no gene match: 12. This CDR3 region has 18 residues. Germline V CDR1 and CDR2: SGHTA, FQGNSA. The CDR3 here is CASSLRHTGTGETYEQYF. The CDR3 DNA is TGTGCCAGCAGCTTAAGACACACGGGGACAGGGGAGACCTACGAGCAGTACTTC. Variable domain in full (rest from reference TRBV7-2 and TRBJ2-7): GAGVSQSPSNKVTEKGKDVELRCDPISGHTALYWYRQSLGQGLEFLIYFQGNSAPDKSGLPSDRFSAERTGGSVSTLTIQRTQQEDSAVYLCASSLRHTGTGETYEQYFGPGTRLTVT.

This clone was recorded a few times. As DNA, the CDR3 is TGTGCCAGCAGCTTATCCCTGAGACTAGCGGGAGAGGGGGAGCAGTACTTC. Amino acid sequence: CASSLSLRLAGEGEQYF. This chain uses TRBV7-9 with TRBJ2-7; 12 positions agree with TRBD2. Germline values: CDR1 SEHNR, CDR2 FQNEAQ (reference sequence). The CDR3 totals 17 residues. After removal of 2 bases from V and 7 bases from J, the junction contained 12 bases not matched to a gene.

The table lists this clone with a few counts. V usage is TRBV9 and J usage is TRBJ1-1; TRBD1 might be the D (6 bases). The CDR3 has 14 residues. CDR1 is SGDLS, CDR2 YYNGEE, per germline. Trimming cost V 0 bases and J 1 base, with 7 bases left between them. The CDR3 bases are TGTGCCAGCAGCGTAGAGGGACAGAACACTGAAGCTTTCTTT. It codes for CASSVEGQNTEAFF.

The chain uses TRBV9 and TRBJ2-2; a weak D match, TRBD2 (6 bases). Per germline, CDR1 SGDLS and CDR2 YYNGEE. The V end lost 2 bases, the J end lost 8 bases, and 22 bases lay between the germline ends. The CDR3 sequence is 17 residues long. The CDR3 DNA follows: TGTGCCAGCAGCGTGGCGGGACCCACCTGGATCCCTGGGGAGCTGTTTTTT. Protein sequence: CASSVAGPTWIPGELFF.

The V and J genes are TRBV20-1 and TRBJ2-3; D gene ambiguous. V lost 4 bases to trimming and J lost 6 bases, with 8 bases between them. This CDR3 spans 11 amino acids. Germline V gene data show CDR1 as DFQATT and CDR2 as SNEGSKA (reference sequence). CDR3 bases: TGCAGTGCTACTAAGTGGGATACGCAGTATTTT. Translating gives CSATKWDTQYF.

The rearrangement uses TRBV28 and TRBJ2-1; 7 bases agree with TRBD2. Trimming took 7 bases from V and 0 from J; bases not matched to a gene: 6. Germline V gene lookup returns CDR1 MDHEN and CDR2 SYDVKM. This CDR3 region has 15 residues. DNA for the CDR3: TGTGCCAGCACACCGGGGGGTACCTCCTACAATGAGCAGTTCTTC. Translation: CASTPGGTSYNEQFF.

This clone has only one observation. V usage is TRBV28 and J usage is TRBJ2-1; 7 bases fit TRBD2. CDR3 length equals 13 residues. V shed 6 bases and J 4 bases; nucleotides not matched to a gene: 3. Germline V lookup: CDR1 MDHEN, CDR2 SYDVKM. The CDR3 DNA follows: TGTGCCAGCAGCCGGACTAGTTACAATGAGCAGTTCTTC. This translates into CASSRTSYNEQFF.

V is TRBV4-3 and J is TRBJ1-5; 8 nucleotides match TRBD1. The CDR3 is 16 amino acids. CDR1 is LGHNA and CDR2 is YSLEER in the germline V gene. The trim removed 1 base at V and 2 bases at J, leaving 4 bases unmatched. DNA of the CDR3: TGCGCCAGCAGCCAAGGGACAGGGATTGGCAATCAGCCCCAGCATTTT. Its translation is CASSQGTGIGNQPQHF.

V and J are TRBV4-3 and TRBJ2-1; no definite D call. Trimming pared 1 base from V and 14 bases from J, leaving 9 bases between. CDR1 is LGHNA, CDR2 YSLEER, per germline. This CDR3 is 11 amino acids long. The CDR3 sequence is CASSQGPRKFF. The CDR3 coding sequence is TGCGCCAGCAGCCAAGGGCCCCGAAAGTTCTTC.

The rearrangement joins TRBV9 to TRBJ2-3; 12 bases line up with TRBD2. The CDR3 is 17 amino acids. Germline CDR1 SGDLS, CDR2 YYNGEE. J was trimmed by 5 bases and V by 2 bases; bases with no gene match: 9. The CDR3 DNA sequence: TGTGCCAGCAGCGTGACTAGCGGGAGCCTTGCGGTAGATACGCAGTATTTT. This gives the protein CASSVTSGSLAVDTQYF.

A few counts support this clone. The chain uses TRBV2 and TRBJ2-1; 12 bases match TRBD2. This CDR3 has 15 residues. From germline, CDR1 is SNHLY and CDR2 FYNNEI. The J segment lost 8 bases and the V segment lost 5 bases, leaving 7 bases of the junction unmatched. Here the CDR3 reads CASSLAGGEFHEQFF. The CDR3 DNA reads TGTGCCAGCAGTCTAGCGGGAGGGGAGTTCCATGAGCAGTTCTTC. Full variable domain (remainder filled in from reference TRBV2 and TRBJ2-1): EPEVTQTPSHQVTQMGQEVILRCVPISNHLYFYWYRQILGQKVEFLVSFYNNEISEKSEIFDDQFSVERPDGSNFTLKIRSTKLEDSAMYFCASSLAGGEFHEQFFGPGTRLTVL.

The V gene is TRBV18, the J gene TRBJ2-7; the match to TRBD1 covers 8 bases. The V gene end was trimmed by 0 bases and the J gene end by 8 bases; junction bases not matched to a gene: 12. The CDR3 has 16 amino acids. The germline V gene encodes CDR1 KGHSH and CDR2 LQKENI. CDR3 nucleotides: TGTGCCAGCTCACCACCGTTTGGGCAGGGGGCAGGACAGCAGTACTTC. As protein: CASSPPFGQGAGQQYF.

This clone showed up just once. V usage is TRBV5-1 and J usage is TRBJ1-2; 10 positions match TRBD1. J gave up 7 bases and V 4 bases, and 4 bases lay outside the gene matches. The CDR3 covers 13 residues. From germline, CDR1 is SGHRS and CDR2 YFSETQ. As DNA, the CDR3 is TGCGCCAGCAGCCCCCGGGACAGGGGTGGCTACACCTTC. Encoded protein: CASSPRDRGGYTF.

The chain is built from TRBV6-5 and TRBJ1-2; D is uncertain. This CDR3 comprises 15 residues. Germline CDR1 and CDR2: MNHEY and SVGAGI. V was clipped by 10 bases and J by 1 base, with 19 bases between them. The CDR3 DNA sequence: TGTGCCACCTACGAGTTCGCAGGCCTTAACTATGGCTACACCTTC. Amino acid sequence: CATYEFAGLNYGYTF.

J is TRBJ1-5 and V is TRBV27; unclear D gene. From germline, CDR1 is MNHEY and CDR2 SMNVEV (reference sequence). The CDR3 loop spans 13 amino acids. Trimming left V 2 bases short and J 6 bases short, with 8 bases between. CDR3 DNA: TGTGCCAGCAGTTTACCGGGGTCTCAGCCCCAGCATTTT. It yields the protein CASSLPGSQPQHF.

This clone has more than one count but fewer than ten. This chain joins TRBV29-1 and TRBJ2-3, with D tentatively TRBD2 (6 bases). V was pared by 1 base and J by 6 bases, with 20 bases between. The CDR3 covers 16 residues. CDR1 is SQVTM and CDR2 is ANQGSEA in the germline V gene. CDR3 amino acids: CSVEGEERRVPDTQYF. The CDR3 region has the DNA TGCAGCGTTGAAGGGGAGGAGCGCAGGGTTCCCGATACGCAGTATTTT.

The V gene is TRBV14, the J gene TRBJ1-2; possible D gene TRBD1, 5 bases. The CDR3 extends over 18 amino acids. From germline, CDR1 is SGHDN and CDR2 FVKESK. Trimming removed 1 base at V and 2 bases at J, with 20 bases between. CDR3 coding DNA: TGTGCCAGCAGCCAAGTAGGGGCCACCAGTCACCAGAACTATGGCTACACCTTC. Protein sequence: CASSQVGATSHQNYGYTF.

This clone turned up a few times. The rearrangement links TRBV19 to TRBJ2-7; the D is unclear. Trimming removed 4 bases at V and 3 bases at J, with 4 bases between. There are 11 residues in the CDR3. CDR1 and CDR2 (germline): LNHDA, SQIVND (reference sequence). The DNA for the CDR3 is TGTGCCAGTAGTACCCACTACGAGCAGTACTTC. Translated: CASSTHYEQYF.

This CDR3 is CASSELAFEQFF. The DNA of the CDR3 is TGTGCCAGCAGTGAACTAGCGTTTGAGCAGTTCTTC. This chain uses TRBV2 with TRBJ2-1; D might be TRBD2 (6 bases). The germline V and J ends were trimmed by 2 bases and 9 bases, with 8 bases remaining between them. The germline V gene encodes CDR1 SNHLY and CDR2 FYNNEI. This CDR3 is built from 12 residues.

This clone was seen a few times. The rearrangement links TRBV25-1 to TRBJ2-3; 7 nucleotides line up with TRBD2. The J segment lost 0 bases and the V segment lost 0 bases, leaving 6 bases of the junction unmatched. CDR3 size: 17 residues. CDR1 MGHDK and CDR2 SYGVNS come from the germline V gene. As DNA, the CDR3 is TGTGCCAGCAGTGAATATCGAAGCGGGGCTAGCACAGATACGCAGTATTTT. Protein sequence: CASSEYRSGASTDTQYF.

The chain uses TRBV28 and TRBJ2-5, with D tentatively TRBD1 (6 bases). The V end lost 0 bases, the J end lost 4 bases, and 12 bases lay between the germline ends. The CDR3 runs 15 residues. Germline CDR1 and CDR2: MDHEN and SYDVKM. The CDR3 nucleotides read TGTGCCAGCAGTTTATGGACAGGCTGGGGAGAGACCCAGTACTTC. Translation gives CASSLWTGWGETQYF.

This chain connects TRBV9 to TRBJ2-6, with D hard to call. V was cut by 3 bases and J by 2 bases, with 12 bases left in between. The germline V gene encodes CDR1 SGDLS and CDR2 YYNGEE. This CDR3 region has 16 residues. CDR3 coding DNA: TGTGCCAGCAGCGCGGGTGTACCCGCTGGGGCCAACGTCCTGACTTTC. Translated: CASSAGVPAGANVLTF.

This clone has only a few counts. The chain carries TRBV5-8 and TRBJ2-1; 8 nucleotides match TRBD2. The germline V gene encodes CDR1 SGHTS and CDR2 YDEGEE. The CDR3 length is 16 residues. Trimming cost V 2 bases and J 7 bases; bases outside gene matches: 11. The CDR3 sequence: CASSFSGLAFGNEQFF. The CDR3 region has the DNA TGTGCCAGCAGCTTCTCAGGACTAGCTTTTGGGAATGAGCAGTTCTTC.

This clone was found a few times. The same CDR3 arises from other DNA sequences in this sample as well. The genes are TRBV7-3 and TRBJ1-1, with TRBD1 identical over 9 bases. The germline V gene encodes CDR1 SGHTA and CDR2 FQGTGA. Losses at the gene ends were 6 bases for V and 4 bases for J; bases not matched to a gene: 6. The CDR3 length is 14 residues. The chain's CDR3 is CASSSTGGGTEAFF. The CDR3 DNA sequence: TGTGCCAGCAGTTCAACAGGGGGCGGCACTGAAGCTTTCTTT.

This clone has just a few counts. This chain uses TRBV14 with TRBJ2-3; D possibly corresponds to TRBD2 (6 bases). Trimming cost V 0 bases and J 4 bases, with 14 bases left between them. Germline V gene lookup returns CDR1 SGHDN and CDR2 FVKESK. The CDR3 covers 16 residues. CDR3 nucleotide sequence: TGTGCCAGCAGCCAAGATCCAGGGAGGAGCCCAGATACGCAGTATTTT. Translating gives CASSQDPGRSPDTQYF.

This clone was counted only a few times. The J gene is TRBJ2-1, the V gene TRBV7-8; D uncertain. The CDR3 contains 15 residues. V was clipped by 5 bases and J by 6 bases, with 17 bases between them. The germline CDR1 and CDR2 sequences are SGHVS and FQNEAQ. This CDR3 is CASSPTPNRVNEQFF. The CDR3 DNA sequence: TGTGCCAGCAGCCCGACTCCCAATCGCGTCAATGAGCAGTTCTTC. The variable domain in full, with the rest retrieved from reference TRBV7-8 and TRBJ2-1, is GAGVSQSPRYKVAKRGQDVALRCDPISGHVSLFWYQQALGQGPEFLTYFQNEAQLDKSGLPSDRFFAERPEGSVSTLKIQRTQQEDSAVYLCASSPTPNRVNEQFFGPGTRLTVL.

This clone was detected only a few times. The chain has TRBV2 and TRBJ2-7, with 7 nucleotides matching TRBD1. Germline CDR1 is SNHLY and CDR2 is FYNNEI. V lost 5 bases and J lost 4; bases outside the gene matches: 2. The CDR3 has 12 residues. The CDR3 nucleotides are TGTGCCAGCAGTAACAGGGGATACGAGCAGTACTTC. This encodes CASSNRGYEQYF.

This clone was observed a single time. V usage is TRBV27 and J usage is TRBJ2-1; TRBD1 agrees at 7 bases. Germline V CDR1 and CDR2: MNHEY, SMNVEV (reference sequence). Trimming at V came to 2 bases and at J to 3 bases, leaving 10 bases not matched to a gene. The CDR3 consists of 17 residues. The CDR3 spells CASSLGERAGGYNEQFF. The CDR3 DNA reads TGTGCCAGCAGTTTAGGGGAAAGAGCAGGGGGCTACAATGAGCAGTTCTTC.

The chain is built from TRBV4-1 and TRBJ2-1, with TRBD2 matching over 13 bases. V lost 1 base and J lost 2; bases outside the gene matches: 5. Germline CDR1 and CDR2: MGHRA and YSYEKL. This CDR3 spans 18 amino acids. The CDR3 DNA is TGCGCCAGCAGCCAAGGGGGACTAGCGGGACCAGCCTACAATGAGCAGTTCTTC. Its translation is CASSQGGLAGPAYNEQFF.

Only a few counts were recorded for this clone. This chain joins TRBV30 and TRBJ2-3; D remains ambiguous. CDR1 and CDR2 from the germline V gene are GTSNPN and SVGIG (reference sequence). Trimming took 4 bases from V and 2 from J, leaving 10 bases between them. This CDR3 has 13 residues. The CDR3 reads CAWNAFDTDTQYF. The CDR3 DNA reads TGTGCCTGGAACGCGTTCGACACAGATACGCAGTATTTT.